This TCR beta chain stems from a study of regulatory T cells in long-lasting Graves disease. V lost 3 bases, J lost 2 bases, and 4 bases stayed unmatched. Germline CDR1 MNHEY, CDR2 SMNVEV (reference sequence). There are 15 residues in the CDR3. A few counts support this clonotype. The antigen is unknown. Points from the study as a whole: New patients shared 800 to 1,000 public clonotypes, and persistent patients shared more, with 2,741.

Described time point: newly diagnosed GD, antithyroid drugs for less than 3 months. TCR sequences were obtained from RNA taken from PBMCs. Relying on iRepertoire HTBI primers and Arm-PCR of CDR3 regions, the team built TCR beta libraries. TCRdb re-analysed the multiplex PCR reads in MiXCR, keeping a single row per CDR3 protein. Of roughly 500,000 distinct CDR3 sequences listed, about 13% are singletons. These data were also reused for a study on T cells in Graves' hyperthyroidism and ophthalmopathy.

Sequenced here: peripheral blood mononuclear cells (PBMCs), sampled at new diagnosis, from a patient treated with antithyroid drugs. The gene calls are TRBV27 and TRBJ2-1; 7 bases fit TRBD2. This sequence was found in a man aged 25 to 45 with Graves disease. The CDR3 loop is CASSFVGRTYNEQFF. The CDR3 bases are TGTGCCAGCAGTTTTGTCGGGAGGACCTACAATGAGCAGTTCTTC.